The clone carrying this T cell receptor beta chain showed up just a few times. No antigen is known for it. Germline V gives CDR1 SEHNR, CDR2 FQNEAQ (reference sequence). With 6 bases removed from V and 4 bases from J, the gap between germline ends came to 10 bases. The CDR3 consists of 12 residues. From the 5' RACE reads, TCRdb called clonotypes with MiXCR, one entry per CDR3 protein. The repertoire has about 190,000 distinct CDR3 sequences, about a sixth of them found once; the top ten carry about 38%. The sample originates from a study of identical twins. Study-level results: For cord blood, abundant beta clonotypes had fewer insertions, unlike memory repertoires, which showed none.

The sample was also reused in another study, on T cells expressing NK-cell markers.

The V call is TRBV7-9, the J call TRBJ2-7; D not resolved. Specimen: CD8+ T cells sorted from blood. The receptor was derived from a woman aged 18-35 years in good health. The CDR3 spells CASRSTEYEQYF. CDR3 in DNA: TGTGCCAGCAGATCCACAGAATACGAGCAGTACTTC.